This is a list of T cell receptor beta chains from one sample in a study of T-cell memory formation after mild COVID-19. TCRdb itself ran the 5' RACE reads through MiXCR, one entry per CDR3 protein. The profile shows approximately 570,000 distinct CDR3 sequences, roughly 18% of them singletons. Sequencing was carried out using PBMCs or a T cell subset sorted from them (not recorded which). The receptors derive from an adult woman who had mild COVID-19 (a few samples of this study predate the infection). Cell type and time point are not known. Both conserved end residues are part of each CDR3. D genes are given only for firm matches. The size entry is marked missing in some rows and otherwise reads once, few, many or a size class.

D gene,J gene,V gene,clone size,CDR3 DNA,CDR3 protein
TRBD2,TRBJ2-1,TRBV5-1,NA,TGCGCCAGCAGCTTGGTTTCTAGCGGTTACAATGAGCAGTTCTTC,CASSLVSSGYNEQFF
TRBD1,TRBJ2-5,TRBV6-2/TRBV6-3,NA,TGTGCCAGCAGTTCCGAAGGACAGGGGAGCCACCAAGAGACCCAGTACTTC,CASSSEGQGSHQETQYF
NA,TRBJ2-3,TRBV20-1,NA,TGCAGTGCTAGAGGGTGGGAGGTCATGGCAGATACGCAGTATTTT,CSARGWEVMADTQYF
NA,TRBJ2-7,TRBV29-1,many,TGCAGCGGGGGGACAAACTCCTACGAGCAGTACTTC,CSGGTNSYEQYF
TRBD1,TRBJ2-7,TRBV6-5,NA,TGTGCCAGCAGTTACCTTGGACAGGGTCACGAGCAGTACTTC,CASSYLGQGHEQYF
NA,TRBJ2-2,TRBV7-2,many,TGTGCCAGCAGCCGAGGCGGGTCCTCCGGGGAGCTGTTTTTT,CASSRGGSSGELFF
TRBD1,TRBJ2-7,TRBV27,NA,TGTGCCAGCACTATGGGGACAGGACCTCGGGAGCAGTACTTC,CASTMGTGPREQYF
NA,TRBJ2-1,TRBV3-1,NA,TGTGCCAGCAGCCAAGATAGGGCATCTGAGCAGTTCTTC,CASSQDRASEQFF
NA,TRBJ2-1,TRBV7-2,few,TGTGCCAGCAGCCTAAAGTACGGCAATGAGCAGTTCTTC,CASSLKYGNEQFF
NA,TRBJ1-1,TRBV24-1,few,TGTGCCACCACAGCACAGGGGAACACTGAAGCTTTCTTT,CATTAQGNTEAFF
NA,TRBJ1-1,TRBV20-1,many,TGCAGTGCTAGAGATTCGTCGTCCCTTGGAGCTTTCTTT,CSARDSSSLGAFF
NA,TRBJ2-5,TRBV7-8,NA,TGTGCCAGCAGCCGTGCCGGGGTACCAACTCAAGAGACCCAGTACTTC,CASSRAGVPTQETQYF
TRBD2,TRBJ2-1,TRBV6-2/TRBV6-3,few,TGTGCCAGCAGGAGACTAGCTAATGAGCAGTTCTTC,CASRRLANEQFF
NA,TRBJ1-4,TRBV24-1,NA,TGTGCCACCAGTGATCCCACGAGGATACGGGGTGAAAAACTGTTTTTT,CATSDPTRIRGEKLFF
NA,TRBJ2-3,TRBV19,NA,TGTGCCAGTAGTATAGATGACACAGATACGCAGTATTTT,CASSIDDTDTQYF
NA,TRBJ2-1,TRBV3-1,NA,TGTGCCAGCAGCCCCTCCGGAGACCCCCGTTTGAGTGAGCAGTTCTTC,CASSPSGDPRLSEQFF
NA,TRBJ2-2,TRBV6-5,NA,TGTGCCAGCATGGAGAACACCGGGGAGCTGTTTTTT,CASMENTGELFF
NA,TRBJ2-1,TRBV19,NA,TGTGCCAGTACCCTAGCCCCCGCGGATAGGCAGTTCTTC,CASTLAPADRQFF
TRBD1,TRBJ2-7,TRBV19,NA,TGTGCCACGACAGGGGCCCACTACGAGCAGTACTTC,CATTGAHYEQYF
TRBD1,TRBJ2-1,TRBV4-2,NA,TGTGCCAGCAGCCGGGCAGGGGGTAAACGGCTAAATGAGCAGTTCTTC,CASSRAGGKRLNEQFF
TRBD2,TRBJ2-3,TRBV28,NA,TGTGCCAGCAGTTTACCCGGGACTAGCGGAAATACGCAGTATTTT,CASSLPGTSGNTQYF
NA,TRBJ1-1,TRBV5-1,NA,TGCGCCAGCAGACCCAGGGGAGGGCCCACTGAAGCTTTCTTT,CASRPRGGPTEAFF
TRBD1,TRBJ2-1,TRBV3-1,few,TGTGCCAGCAGCCCCCGGCCCGGGACAGGGCGGGATGAGCAGTTCTTC,CASSPRPGTGRDEQFF